What follows describes a single TCR beta chain. Clones were sequenced by immunoSEQ multiplex PCR, and TCRdb holds only the in-frame ones, with some missing. The sample lists tens of thousands of clones, roughly 92% occurring once. The data derive from a study of a mutant IDH1 vaccine in newly diagnosed glioma. Background on the study: Patients' prior therapy spanned radiotherapy, temozolomide, or both; most underwent both.

Time point reported: baseline, week 1 (first vaccination visit). Treatment defined: pre-vaccination baseline after standard-of-care therapy. Every donor had a new WHO grade 3 or 4 astrocytoma that was IDH1-mutant, with loss of nuclear ATRX. The CDR3 loop spans 12 amino acids. The V end lost 1 base, the J end lost 4 bases, and 6 bases lay between the germline ends. Germline lookup yields CDR1 SQVTM and CDR2 ANQGSEA. The specimen was PBMCs, collected from a glioma patient treated with radiotherapy, temozolomide or both. V usage is TRBV29-1 and J usage is TRBJ2-3; no reliable D call. The clonotype comes from a man younger than 30 with glioma. Here the CDR3 reads CSVEVPPDTQYF. The CDR3 nucleotides read TGCAGCGTTGAAGTCCCTCCAGATACGCAGTATTTT.